This is a list of T cell receptor beta chains from one sample in a study of shared clonotypes between healthy human individuals. Some clones are missing from TCRdb's copy, which holds only in-frame ones; the method was immunoSEQ multiplex PCR. The sample shows about 2.1 million clones, 90% to 95% of them seen only once. The specimen was naive CD8+ T cells from PBMCs. The source of these receptors is a man younger than 30 in good health. Some clones in this sample may be carry-over from other donors' samples. The CDR3 runs from the conserved cysteine through the conserved F or W. D genes are given only for firm matches. The size entry is marked missing in some rows and otherwise reads once, few, many or a size class.

TGTGCCAGCAGCCAAGATTGGGGGAGTTGGAGCTATGGCTACACCTTC	CASSQDWGSWSYGYTF	TRBV4-2	TRBJ1-2	.	.
TGTGCCAGCAGTTTATCATCGGGACAGTATGCTGAGCAGTTCTTC	CASSLSSGQYAEQFF	TRBV27	TRBJ2-1	TRBD1	.
TGTGCCAGCAGCCCCGGGGCCACCTACGAGCAGTACTTC	CASSPGATYEQYF	TRBV5-8	TRBJ2-7	.	.
TGTGCCAGCAGCGTGGGCGGGAGCCTTTACAATGAGCAGTTCTTC	CASSVGGSLYNEQFF	TRBV9	TRBJ2-1	TRBD2	.
TGTGCCAGCAGCATGACTAGCGGGAGCGCTGAGACCCAGTACTTC	CASSMTSGSAETQYF	TRBV5-6	TRBJ2-5	TRBD2	.
TGTGCCAGCAGTTCGACAGGGTTTCAGCCCCAGCATTTT	CASSSTGFQPQHF	TRBV27	TRBJ1-5	TRBD1	.
TGTGCCAGCAGCGACCTAGCGGCAGACTCAGATACGCAGTATTTT	CASSDLAADSDTQYF	TRBV7-9	TRBJ2-3	TRBD2	.
TGTGCCAGCAGTTCTCGGGTCCAAGAGACCCAGTACTTC	CASSSRVQETQYF	TRBV28	TRBJ2-5	.	.
TGTGCCAGTACCCGCGGTAGCGCTTTTCGCGAGCAGTTCTTC	CASTRGSAFREQFF	TRBV19	TRBJ2-1	.	.
TGCGCCAGCAGCCTCGGCCGTGGGGCCAACGTCCTGACTTTC	CASSLGRGANVLTF	TRBV4-1	TRBJ2-6	.	.
TGTGCCAGCAGCTTGACGGCGGGAGGGAGTGATACGCAGTATTTT	CASSLTAGGSDTQYF	TRBV7-2	TRBJ2-3	TRBD2	.
TGTGCCATCAGTGGGGGGACAGGGTATGACACCGGGGAGCTGTTTTTT	CAISGGTGYDTGELFF	TRBV10-3	TRBJ2-2	TRBD1	.
TGTGCCAGCAGTCCCATGGGGATAGGAACCTACGAGCAGTACTTC	CASSPMGIGTYEQYF	TRBV6-6	TRBJ2-7	.	.
TGTGCCAGCAGCAGGCCCCCCTCTAGCGAGCAGTACTTC	CASSRPPSSEQYF	TRBV5-8	TRBJ2-7	.	.
TGCGCCAGCAGCCAAGTTCTGTCAGGGTCCACTGGGGCCAACGTCCTGACTTTC	CASSQVLSGSTGANVLTF	TRBV4-3	TRBJ2-6	.	.
TGTGCCAGCAGCTTGGGCGGGGGCACAGATACGCAGTATTTT	CASSLGGGTDTQYF	TRBV5-6	TRBJ2-3	.	.
TGTGCCAGCAGCCGAACGAGGGGCATAGCGGGATTATTAACAGATACGCAGTATTTT	CASSRTRGIAGLLTDTQYF	TRBV5-6	TRBJ2-3	TRBD2	.
TGTGCCAGCAGCGGGCGACAGGTTGGCACTGAAGCTTTCTTT	CASSGRQVGTEAFF	TRBV9	TRBJ1-1	.	.
TGTGCCAGCAGTCGTCCTTACACGGAGCAGTTCTTC	CASSRPYTEQFF	TRBV27	TRBJ2-1	.	.
TGTGCCTGGAGTTACCCACGGGCGGGAAGCACAGATACGCAGTATTTT	CAWSYPRAGSTDTQYF	TRBV30	TRBJ2-3	.	.
TGTGCCAGCAGTGAAGCACGACAGGGGGCATTGCCCTACGAGCAGTACTTC	CASSEARQGALPYEQYF	TRBV6-1	TRBJ2-7	TRBD1	.
TGTGCCAGCAGGCTACTAGCGGTGGGCACCGGGGAGCTGTTTTTT	CASRLLAVGTGELFF	TRBV28	TRBJ2-2	TRBD2	.
TGTGCCAGCAGCTTACCCAACTCCTACGAGCAGTACTTC	CASSLPNSYEQYF	TRBV13	TRBJ2-7	.	.
TGTGCCAGCGGGTCAATTCGGGAGCAGTACTTC	CASGSIREQYF	TRBV27	TRBJ2-7	.	.
TGTGCCAGCAGCATCGGGACAGCCGCCTACGAGCAGTACTTC	CASSIGTAAYEQYF	TRBV11-2	TRBJ2-7	TRBD1	.
TGTGCCAGCAGTTTAAAACGGACCTACGAGCAGTACTTC	CASSLKRTYEQYF	TRBV6-5	TRBJ2-7	.	.
TGTGCCAGCAGTTTACCCGCTCTAACGACTAATGAAAAACTGTTTTTT	CASSLPALTTNEKLFF	TRBV28	TRBJ1-4	.	.
TGTGCCAGTAGTTTATCTCCGGCGTCCTACGAGCAGTACTTC	CASSLSPASYEQYF	TRBV19	TRBJ2-7	.	.
TGTGCCAGCAGTCCAATCCGGGACAGGGGTGACCTCGTCTATGGCTACACCTTC	CASSPIRDRGDLVYGYTF	TRBV28	TRBJ1-2	TRBD1	.
TGTGCCAGCAGCGTAGGACTTAATGAGCAGTTCTTC	CASSVGLNEQFF	TRBV9	TRBJ2-1	.	.
TGTGCCAGCAGCGATCGGGACAGCCACACTGAAGCTTTCTTT	CASSDRDSHTEAFF	TRBV7-3	TRBJ1-1	TRBD1	.
TGTGCCAGCAGCTGGAGTGTCCAAGAGACCCAGTACTTC	CASSWSVQETQYF	TRBV9	TRBJ2-5	.	.
TGCGCCAGCAGCCTTGACAGGTCCTCCTACAATGAGCAGTTCTTC	CASSLDRSSYNEQFF	TRBV4-3	TRBJ2-1	.	.
TGTGCCTGGACCCTCGCCCCCGTCCGACAGGAGACTAGCCCTCTCTACGAGCAGTACTTC	CAWTLAPVRQETSPLYEQYF	TRBV30	TRBJ2-7	.	.
TGTGCCAGCAGCCCGCCCCGGTCCAGGGTCCACGGAAACACCATATATTTT	CASSPPRSRVHGNTIYF	TRBV7-9	TRBJ1-3	.	.
TGTGCCAGCAGGGATTCGTTTGGGGGAGAGACCCAGTACTTC	CASRDSFGGETQYF	TRBV25-1	TRBJ2-5	.	.
TGCGCCAGCAGCCAAACAACCCGACAGGGGGCGAGGAATGAGCAGTTCTTC	CASSQTTRQGARNEQFF	TRBV4-3	TRBJ2-1	TRBD1	.
TGTGCCAGCAGACCTCCAAATACAGGGGAAGGGCAGTTCTTC	CASRPPNTGEGQFF	TRBV7-9	TRBJ2-1	TRBD1	.
TGTGCCACCTGGGGAGCGGGAGGAGGGGAGACCCAGTACTTC	CATWGAGGGETQYF	TRBV6-1	TRBJ2-5	TRBD2	.
TGCGCCAGCAGAATGCGGGACTACGATGTCGAGCAGTACTTC	CASRMRDYDVEQYF	TRBV5-1	TRBJ2-7	TRBD2	.
TGTGCCAGCAGTCTAGCGGGAGGGCCAAGGGCCCAGTACTTC	CASSLAGGPRAQYF	TRBV27	TRBJ2-5	TRBD2	once
TGTGCCAGCAGAGACAGGACTAGCGGGACCTACGAGCAGTACTTC	CASRDRTSGTYEQYF	TRBV2	TRBJ2-7	TRBD2	once
TGTGCCAGTAGTGCGGGACAGGGTGCCGAGCAGTACTTC	CASSAGQGAEQYF	TRBV19	TRBJ2-7	TRBD1	.